Listed below are T cell receptor beta chains from one sample, sequenced in a study of cytomegalovirus exposure and HLA in healthy donors. Clones were read by immunoSEQ multiplex PCR, and TCRdb kept only the in-frame ones, dropping some. The sample has 200,000 or so clones. The material sequenced was PBMCs. These receptors were taken from a girl aged 2 to 9 in good health and CMV-seropositive. Both conserved end residues are part of each CDR3. The order of the fields is D gene, J gene, V gene, CDR3 protein, CDR3 DNA. D genes are given only for firm matches.

>TRBD2|TRBJ2-5|TRBV9
CASSVGGRGEETQYF
TGTGCCAGCAGCGTAGGTGGGAGGGGAGAAGAGACCCAGTACTTC
>NA|TRBJ2-6|TRBV21-1
CASKRRITGTGGSGANVLTF
TGTGCCAGCAAGCGAAGAATTACCGGGACAGGGGGCTCTGGGGCCAACGTCCTGACTTTC
>NA|TRBJ2-7|TRBV7-8
CASSLGQGGGYEQYF
TGTGCCAGCAGCTTAGGGCAGGGGGGAGGATACGAGCAGTACTTC
>TRBD2|TRBJ2-2|TRBV5-8
CASSWGTSADTGELFF
TGTGCCAGCAGCTGGGGGACTAGCGCCGACACCGGGGAGCTGTTTTTT
>TRBD2|TRBJ2-1|TRBV29-1
CSAHRPGLAGGSNEQFF
TGCAGCGCACACCGGCCGGGACTAGCGGGAGGGTCCAATGAGCAGTTCTTC
>NA|TRBJ2-2|TRBV29-1
CSASVRRDTGELFF
TGCAGCGCCTCCGTTCGGCGGGATACCGGGGAGCTGTTTTTT
>NA|TRBJ2-3|TRBV19
CASSGGWGLGSDTQYF
TGTGCCAGTAGTGGTGGGTGGGGGCTCGGGTCAGATACGCAGTATTTT
>NA|TRBJ2-1|TRBV19
CASSTPSTGLSSYNEQFF
TGTGCCAGTAGTACACCTTCGACGGGACTGAGCTCCTACAATGAGCAGTTCTTC
>NA|TRBJ1-1|TRBV28
CASSPSYRGEAFF
TGTGCCAGCAGTCCCTCCTACAGAGGGGAAGCTTTCTTT
>NA|TRBJ2-7|TRBV7-3
CASSLGRAYEQYF
TGTGCCAGCAGCTTGGGCAGGGCCTACGAGCAGTACTTC
>NA|TRBJ2-1|TRBV27
CASSSGNEQFF
TGTGCCAGCAGTTCGGGTAATGAGCAGTTCTTC
>TRBD1|TRBJ2-7|TRBV28
CASSPGQGNEQYF
TGTGCCAGCAGCCCCGGACAGGGGAACGAGCAGTACTTC
>TRBD1|TRBJ2-2|TRBV29-1
CSGSYDRGSNTGELFF
TGCAGCGGTTCCTATGACAGGGGATCGAACACCGGGGAGCTGTTTTTT
>NA|TRBJ2-7|TRBV28
CAGSLMRGRGWSSYEQYF
TGTGCCGGCAGTTTAATGCGGGGGCGGGGTTGGAGCTCCTACGAGCAGTACTTC
>TRBD2|TRBJ2-2|TRBV5-1
CASDPGTSGPRGTGELFF
TGCGCCAGCGACCCCGGGACTAGCGGGCCCCGTGGCACCGGGGAGCTGTTTTTT
>NA|TRBJ1-1|TRBV5-1
CASSLWTEMNTEAFF
TGCGCCAGCAGCCTCTGGACAGAAATGAACACTGAAGCTTTCTTT
>NA|TRBJ1-1|TRBV28
CASSLAGDRAFF
TGTGCCAGCAGTTTAGCCGGGGATCGGGCTTTCTTT
>NA|TRBJ2-7|TRBV4-1
CASSQPTGSLTYEQYF
TGCGCCAGCAGCCAACCCACAGGGTCCCTCACCTACGAGCAGTACTTC
>NA|TRBJ2-5|TRBV5-1
CASSLEQVQETQYF
TGCGCCAGCAGCTTGGAGCAGGTTCAAGAGACCCAGTACTTC
>TRBD2|TRBJ2-1|TRBV7-2
CASTRGGNSNEQFF
TGTGCCAGCACCCGGGGGGGGAACAGCAATGAGCAGTTCTTC
>TRBD2|TRBJ2-1|TRBV5-1
CASSGGLAVYNEQFF
TGCGCCAGCAGCGGGGGACTAGCGGTCTACAATGAGCAGTTCTTC
>TRBD2|TRBJ2-1|TRBV7-9
CASSMTSVEQFF
TGTGCCAGCAGCATGACTAGCGTCGAGCAGTTCTTC
>NA|TRBJ2-4|TRBV6-1
CASSPLPAKNIQYF
TGTGCCAGCAGCCCTCTCCCAGCCAAAAACATTCAGTACTTC
>NA|TRBJ1-5|TRBV4-1
CASSQEGLGGSQNQPQHF
TGCGCCAGCAGCCAAGAGGGGTTGGGGGGGAGCCAAAATCAGCCCCAGCATTTT
>TRBD2|TRBJ2-3|TRBV13
CASRARLAGIQEATDTQYF
TGTGCCAGCAGGGCGCGACTAGCGGGAATTCAGGAAGCGACAGATACGCAGTATTTT
>TRBD2|TRBJ2-3|TRBV5-4
CASRILAASSTDTQYF
TGTGCCAGCAGGATTCTAGCGGCCTCTAGCACAGATACGCAGTATTTT